This T cell receptor (beta chain) was recovered during a study of Ad26.COV2.S vaccination and SARS-CoV-2 variants. Broader study findings: Total responses of T cells may have been underestimated by the analyses of TCR breadth and depth. Researchers reported similar non-spike TCR breadth in vaccine and placebo recipients.

Generated by immunoSEQ multiplex PCR, the TCRdb table keeps only in-frame clones and is missing some. The table lists around 170,000 clones, roughly 87% of them singletons. Germline V lookup: CDR1 SGHRS, CDR2 YFSETQ. This CDR3 has 14 residues. Trimming cost V 2 bases and J 3 bases, with 11 bases left between them. As regards this clone: The antigen is unknown.

V is TRBV5-1 and J is TRBJ1-2, with D perhaps matching TRBD1 (5 bases). The material was peripheral blood, obtained after recovery from COVID-19. The receptor was isolated from a human donor who had recovered from COVID-19. The CDR3 sequence: CASSFGTADYGYTF. CDR3 bases: TGCGCCAGCAGCTTCGGGACGGCGGACTATGGCTACACCTTC.